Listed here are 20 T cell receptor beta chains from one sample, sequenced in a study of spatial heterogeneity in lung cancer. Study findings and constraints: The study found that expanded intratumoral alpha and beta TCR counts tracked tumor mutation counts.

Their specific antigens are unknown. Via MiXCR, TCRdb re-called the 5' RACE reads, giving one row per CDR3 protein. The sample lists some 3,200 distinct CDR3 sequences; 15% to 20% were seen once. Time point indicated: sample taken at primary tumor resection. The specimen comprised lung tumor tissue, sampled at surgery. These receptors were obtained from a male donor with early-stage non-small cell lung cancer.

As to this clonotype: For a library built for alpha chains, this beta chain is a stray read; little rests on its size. The CDR3: CRAGRGLGLAADTQYF. CDR3 bases: TGCAGGGCCGGGCGGGGACTAGGTCTGGCGGCAGATACGCAGTATTTT. The gene calls are TRBV20-1 and TRBJ2-3, with 8 bases aligning to TRBD2. Germline values: CDR1 DFQATT, CDR2 SNEGSKA (reference sequence). The CDR3 contains 16 residues.

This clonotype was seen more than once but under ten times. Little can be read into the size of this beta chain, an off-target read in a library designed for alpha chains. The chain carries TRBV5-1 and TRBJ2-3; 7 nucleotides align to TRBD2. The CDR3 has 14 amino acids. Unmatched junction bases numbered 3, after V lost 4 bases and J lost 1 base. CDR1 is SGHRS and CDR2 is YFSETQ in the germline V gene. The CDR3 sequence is CASSPAGGTDTQYF. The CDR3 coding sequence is TGCGCCAGCAGCCCGGCGGGGGGCACAGATACGCAGTATTTT.

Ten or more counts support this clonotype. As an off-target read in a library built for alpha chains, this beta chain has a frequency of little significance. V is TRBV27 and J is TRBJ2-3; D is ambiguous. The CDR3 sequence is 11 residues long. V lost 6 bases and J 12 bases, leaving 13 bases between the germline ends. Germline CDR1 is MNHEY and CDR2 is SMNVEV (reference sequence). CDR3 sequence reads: CASSSTRLQYF. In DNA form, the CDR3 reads TGTGCCAGCAGCTCGACCCGACTCCAGTATTTT.

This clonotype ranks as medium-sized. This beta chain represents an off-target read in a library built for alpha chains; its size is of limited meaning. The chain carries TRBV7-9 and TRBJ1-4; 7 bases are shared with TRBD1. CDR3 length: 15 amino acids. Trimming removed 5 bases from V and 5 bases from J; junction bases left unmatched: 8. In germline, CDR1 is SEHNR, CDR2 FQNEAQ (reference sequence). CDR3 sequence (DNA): TGTGCCAGCAGCGCGCCGGGACAGAGAAATGAAAAACTGTTTTTT. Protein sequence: CASSAPGQRNEKLFF.

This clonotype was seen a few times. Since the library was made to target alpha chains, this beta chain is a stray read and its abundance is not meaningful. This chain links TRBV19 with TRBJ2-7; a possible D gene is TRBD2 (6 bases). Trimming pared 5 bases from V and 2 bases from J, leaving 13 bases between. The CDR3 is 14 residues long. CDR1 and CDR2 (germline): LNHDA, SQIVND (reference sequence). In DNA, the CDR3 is TGTGCCAGTAGTTACGGGACTCCCGCCTACGAGCAGTACTTC. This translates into CASSYGTPAYEQYF.

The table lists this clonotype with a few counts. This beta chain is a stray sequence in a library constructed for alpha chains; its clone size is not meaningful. Written as DNA, the CDR3 is TGCGCCAGCAGCTTAATTCGAGCAGATACGCAGTATTTT. It encodes CASSLIRADTQYF. The chain employs TRBV5-1 and TRBJ2-3; D ambiguous. CDR3 length: 13 residues. Trimming pared 2 bases from V and 4 bases from J, leaving 8 bases between. The germline V gene encodes CDR1 SGHRS and CDR2 YFSETQ.

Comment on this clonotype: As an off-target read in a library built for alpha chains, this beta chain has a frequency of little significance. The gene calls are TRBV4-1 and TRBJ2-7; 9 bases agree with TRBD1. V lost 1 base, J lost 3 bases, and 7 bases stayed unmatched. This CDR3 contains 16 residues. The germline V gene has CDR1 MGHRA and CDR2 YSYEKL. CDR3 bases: TGCGCCAGCAGCCAAGTTGCCGGGACAGGGTTCTACGAGCAGTACTTC. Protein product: CASSQVAGTGFYEQYF.

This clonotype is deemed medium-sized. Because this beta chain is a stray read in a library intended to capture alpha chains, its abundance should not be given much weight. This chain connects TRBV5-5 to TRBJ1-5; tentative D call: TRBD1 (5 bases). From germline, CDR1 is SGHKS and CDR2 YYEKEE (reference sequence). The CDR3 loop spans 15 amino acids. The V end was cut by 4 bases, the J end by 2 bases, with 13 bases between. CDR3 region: CASSPWGSGNQPQHF. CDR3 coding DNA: TGTGCCAGCAGCCCCTGGGGGTCGGGCAATCAGCCCCAGCATTTT. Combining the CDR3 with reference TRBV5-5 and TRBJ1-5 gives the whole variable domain DAGVTQSPTHLIKTRGQQVTLRCSPISGHKSVSWYQQVLGQGPQFIFQYYEKEERGRGNFPDRFSARQFPNYSSELNVNALLLGDSALYLCASSPWGSGNQPQHFGDGTRLSIL.

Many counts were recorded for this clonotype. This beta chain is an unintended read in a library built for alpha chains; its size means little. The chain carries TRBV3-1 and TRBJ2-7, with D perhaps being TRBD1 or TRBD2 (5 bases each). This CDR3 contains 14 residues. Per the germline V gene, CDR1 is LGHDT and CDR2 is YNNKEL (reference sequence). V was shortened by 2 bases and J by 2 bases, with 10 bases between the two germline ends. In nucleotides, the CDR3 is TGTGCCAGCAGCCAAAGGGACGGAGCCTACGAGCAGTACTTC. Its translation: CASSQRDGAYEQYF.

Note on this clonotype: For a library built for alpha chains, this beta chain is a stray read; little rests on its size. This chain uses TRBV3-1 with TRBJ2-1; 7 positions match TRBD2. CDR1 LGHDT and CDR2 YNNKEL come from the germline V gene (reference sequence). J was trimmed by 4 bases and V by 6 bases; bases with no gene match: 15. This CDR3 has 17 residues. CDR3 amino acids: CASSQPQSTAGYNEQFF. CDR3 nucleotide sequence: TGTGCCAGCAGTCAGCCTCAGAGCACAGCGGGGTACAATGAGCAGTTCTTC.

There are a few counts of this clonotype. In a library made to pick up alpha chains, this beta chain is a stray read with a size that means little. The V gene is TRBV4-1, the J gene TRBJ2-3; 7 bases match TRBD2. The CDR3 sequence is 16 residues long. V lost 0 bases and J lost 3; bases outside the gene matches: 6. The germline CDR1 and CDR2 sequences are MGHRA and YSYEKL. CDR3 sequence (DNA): TGCGCCAGCAGCCAAGATTGGGGCGGGGGAACAGATACGCAGTATTTT. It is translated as CASSQDWGGGTDTQYF.

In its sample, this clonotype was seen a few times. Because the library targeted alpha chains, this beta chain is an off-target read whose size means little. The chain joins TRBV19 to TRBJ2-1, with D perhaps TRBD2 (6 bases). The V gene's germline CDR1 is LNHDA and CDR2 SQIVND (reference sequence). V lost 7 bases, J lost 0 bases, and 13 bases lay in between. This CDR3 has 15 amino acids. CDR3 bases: TGTGCCAGTATGTCCGCGGGGAGCTCCTACAATGAGCAGTTCTTC. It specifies CASMSAGSSYNEQFF.

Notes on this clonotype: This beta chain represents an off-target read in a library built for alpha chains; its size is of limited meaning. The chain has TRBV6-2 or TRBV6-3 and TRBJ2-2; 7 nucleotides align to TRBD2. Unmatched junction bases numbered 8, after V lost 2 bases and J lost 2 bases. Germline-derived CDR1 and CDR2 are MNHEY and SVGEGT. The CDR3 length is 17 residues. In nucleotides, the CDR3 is TGTGCCAGCAGTTACCCCCCCGAGCGGGGAAACACCGGGGAGCTGTTTTTT. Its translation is CASSYPPERGNTGELFF.

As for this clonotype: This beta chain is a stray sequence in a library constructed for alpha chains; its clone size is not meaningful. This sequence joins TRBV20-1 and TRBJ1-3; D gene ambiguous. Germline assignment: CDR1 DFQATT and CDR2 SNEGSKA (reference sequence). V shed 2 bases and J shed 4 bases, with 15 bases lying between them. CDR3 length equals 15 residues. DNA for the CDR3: TGCAGTGCTAGAATCGGGGTTGCGGGAGGAAACACCATATATTTT. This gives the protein CSARIGVAGGNTIYF.

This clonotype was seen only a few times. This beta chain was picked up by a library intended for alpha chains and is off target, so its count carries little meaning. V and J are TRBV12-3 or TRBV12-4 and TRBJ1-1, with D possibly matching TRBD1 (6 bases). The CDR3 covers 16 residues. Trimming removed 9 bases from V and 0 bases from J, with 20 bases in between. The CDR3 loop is CASTSVGAAMNTEAFF. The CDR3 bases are TGTGCCAGTACCTCGGTGGGGGCGGCCATGAACACTGAAGCTTTCTTT.

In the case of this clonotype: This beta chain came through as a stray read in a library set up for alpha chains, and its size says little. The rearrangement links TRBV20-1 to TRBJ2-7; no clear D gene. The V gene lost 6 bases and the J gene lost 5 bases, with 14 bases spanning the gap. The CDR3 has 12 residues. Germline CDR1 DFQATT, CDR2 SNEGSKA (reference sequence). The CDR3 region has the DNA TGCAGTGCCCAAAGGTCCGTCGACGAGCAGTACTTC. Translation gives CSAQRSVDEQYF.

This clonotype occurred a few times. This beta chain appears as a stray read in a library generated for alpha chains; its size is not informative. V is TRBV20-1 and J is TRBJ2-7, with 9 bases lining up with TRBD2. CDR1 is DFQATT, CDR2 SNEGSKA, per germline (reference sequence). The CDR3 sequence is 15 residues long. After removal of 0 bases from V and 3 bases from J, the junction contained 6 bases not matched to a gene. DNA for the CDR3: TGCAGTGCTAGAGATCGGGCTAGCGGGGACTACGAGCAGTACTTC. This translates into CSARDRASGDYEQYF.

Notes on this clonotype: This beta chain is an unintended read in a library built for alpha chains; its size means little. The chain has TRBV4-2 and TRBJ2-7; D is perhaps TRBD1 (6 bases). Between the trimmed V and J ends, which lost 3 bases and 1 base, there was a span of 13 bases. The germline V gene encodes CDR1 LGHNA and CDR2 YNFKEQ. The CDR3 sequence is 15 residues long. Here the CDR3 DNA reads TGTGCCAGCAGCCAGACAGGAAGGATGTCCTACGAGCAGTACTTC. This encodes CASSQTGRMSYEQYF.

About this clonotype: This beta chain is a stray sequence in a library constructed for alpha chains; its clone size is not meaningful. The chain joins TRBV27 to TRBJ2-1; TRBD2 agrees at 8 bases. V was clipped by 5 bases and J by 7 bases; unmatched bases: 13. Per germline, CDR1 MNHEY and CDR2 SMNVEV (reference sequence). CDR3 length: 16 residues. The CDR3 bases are TGTGCCAGCAGTCAAGGGGGGGGACTAGAGGCAAATGAGCAGTTCTTC. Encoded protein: CASSQGGGLEANEQFF.

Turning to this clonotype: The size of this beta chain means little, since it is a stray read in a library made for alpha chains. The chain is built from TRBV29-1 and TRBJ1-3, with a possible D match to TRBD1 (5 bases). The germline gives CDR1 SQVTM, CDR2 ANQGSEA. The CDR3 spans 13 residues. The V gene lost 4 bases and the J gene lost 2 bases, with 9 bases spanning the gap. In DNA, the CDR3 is TGCAGCGTTGTAGGGGCTACTGGAAACACCATATATTTT. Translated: CSVVGATGNTIYF.